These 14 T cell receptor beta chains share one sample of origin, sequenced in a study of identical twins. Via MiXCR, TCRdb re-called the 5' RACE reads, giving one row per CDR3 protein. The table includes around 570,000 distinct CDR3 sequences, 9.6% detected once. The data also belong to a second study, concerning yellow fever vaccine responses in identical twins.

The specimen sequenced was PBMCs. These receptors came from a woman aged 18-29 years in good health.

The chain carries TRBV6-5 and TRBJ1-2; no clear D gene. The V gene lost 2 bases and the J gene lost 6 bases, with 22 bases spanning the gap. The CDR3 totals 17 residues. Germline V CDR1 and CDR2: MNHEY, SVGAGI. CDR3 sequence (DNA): TGTGCCAGCAGTTACCGCATCCTTCCGAGGGTCGAAGATGGCTACACCTTC. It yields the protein CASSYRILPRVEDGYTF.

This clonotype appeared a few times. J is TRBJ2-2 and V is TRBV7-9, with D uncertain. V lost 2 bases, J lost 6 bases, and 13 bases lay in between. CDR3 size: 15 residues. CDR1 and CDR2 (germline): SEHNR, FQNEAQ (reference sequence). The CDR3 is CASSLTGPVAGELFF. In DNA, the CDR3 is TGTGCCAGCAGCTTAACCGGGCCCGTAGCCGGGGAGCTGTTTTTT.

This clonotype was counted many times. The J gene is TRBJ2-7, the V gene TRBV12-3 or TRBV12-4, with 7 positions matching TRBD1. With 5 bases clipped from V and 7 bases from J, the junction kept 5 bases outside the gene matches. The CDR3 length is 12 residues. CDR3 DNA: TGTGCCAGCAGTCCCGGGACAGCTGAGCAGTACTTC. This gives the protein CASSPGTAEQYF.

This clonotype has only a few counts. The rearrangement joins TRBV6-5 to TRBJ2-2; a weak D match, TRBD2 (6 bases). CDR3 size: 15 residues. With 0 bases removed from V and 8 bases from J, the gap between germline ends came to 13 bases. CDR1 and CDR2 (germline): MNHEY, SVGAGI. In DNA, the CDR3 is TGTGCCAGCAGTTACTCGATCGGGGGATTGGGGGAGCTGTTTTTT. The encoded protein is CASSYSIGGLGELFF.

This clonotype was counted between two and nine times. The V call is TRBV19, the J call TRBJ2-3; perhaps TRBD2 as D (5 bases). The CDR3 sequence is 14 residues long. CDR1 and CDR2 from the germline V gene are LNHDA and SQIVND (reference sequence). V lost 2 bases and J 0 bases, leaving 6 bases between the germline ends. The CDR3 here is CASSIRTSTDTQYF. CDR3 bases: TGTGCCAGTAGTATACGGACTAGCACAGATACGCAGTATTTT.

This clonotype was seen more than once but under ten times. The CDR3: CASSQDSHPGELFF. The CDR3, as DNA: TGCGCCAGCAGCCAAGACTCTCATCCCGGGGAGCTGTTTTTT. The chain couples TRBV4-3 to TRBJ2-2; D remains ambiguous. This CDR3 spans 14 amino acids. V was pared by 0 bases and J by 6 bases, with 8 bases between. Germline assignment: CDR1 LGHNA and CDR2 YSLEER.

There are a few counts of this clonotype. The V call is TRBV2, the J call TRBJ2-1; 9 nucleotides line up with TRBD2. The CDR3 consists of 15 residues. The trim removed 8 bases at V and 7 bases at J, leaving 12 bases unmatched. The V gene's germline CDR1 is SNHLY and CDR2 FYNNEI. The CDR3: CASPRGQRGVNEQFF. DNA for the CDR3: TGTGCCAGCCCCCGTGGGCAGCGGGGGGTAAATGAGCAGTTCTTC.

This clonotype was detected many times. In DNA, the CDR3 is TGTGCCAGCAGTTTTGGGCTCGAGCAGTACTTC. Translating gives CASSFGLEQYF. This chain joins TRBV12-3 or TRBV12-4 and TRBJ2-7; D gene ambiguous. Trimming pared 3 bases from V and 6 bases from J, leaving 6 bases between. This CDR3 contains 11 residues.

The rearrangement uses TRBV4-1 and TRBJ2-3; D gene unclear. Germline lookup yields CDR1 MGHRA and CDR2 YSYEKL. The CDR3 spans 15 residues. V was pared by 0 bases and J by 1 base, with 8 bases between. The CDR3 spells CASSQDSLGTDTQYF. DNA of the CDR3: TGCGCCAGCAGCCAAGACTCCTTAGGCACAGATACGCAGTATTTT.

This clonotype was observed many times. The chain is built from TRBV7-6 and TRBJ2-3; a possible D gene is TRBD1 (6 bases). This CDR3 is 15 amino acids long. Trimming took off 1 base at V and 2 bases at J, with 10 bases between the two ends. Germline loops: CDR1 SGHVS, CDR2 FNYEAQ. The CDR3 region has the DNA TGTGCCAGCAGCTTAGGAACAGGGACCACAGATACGCAGTATTTT. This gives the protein CASSLGTGTTDTQYF.

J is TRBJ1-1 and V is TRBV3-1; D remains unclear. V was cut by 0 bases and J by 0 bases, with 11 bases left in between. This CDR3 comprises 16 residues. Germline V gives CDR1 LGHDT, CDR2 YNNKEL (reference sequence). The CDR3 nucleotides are TGTGCCAGCAGCCAAGATGTTGTGGATCTGAACACTGAAGCTTTCTTT. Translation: CASSQDVVDLNTEAFF.

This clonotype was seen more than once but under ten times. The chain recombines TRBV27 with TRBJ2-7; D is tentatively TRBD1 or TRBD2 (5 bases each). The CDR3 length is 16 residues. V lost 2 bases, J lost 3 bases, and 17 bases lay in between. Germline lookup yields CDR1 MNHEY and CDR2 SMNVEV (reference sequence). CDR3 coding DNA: TGTGCCAGCAGTTTAGGACCCGGGGCAGAGCTCTACGAGCAGTACTTC. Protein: CASSLGPGAELYEQYF.

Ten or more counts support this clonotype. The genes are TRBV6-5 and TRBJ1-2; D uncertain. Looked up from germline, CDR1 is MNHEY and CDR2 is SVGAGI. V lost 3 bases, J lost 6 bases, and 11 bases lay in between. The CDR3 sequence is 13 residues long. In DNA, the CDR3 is TGTGCCAGCAGTTATCGGCAGGAGGATGGCTACACCTTC. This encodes CASSYRQEDGYTF.

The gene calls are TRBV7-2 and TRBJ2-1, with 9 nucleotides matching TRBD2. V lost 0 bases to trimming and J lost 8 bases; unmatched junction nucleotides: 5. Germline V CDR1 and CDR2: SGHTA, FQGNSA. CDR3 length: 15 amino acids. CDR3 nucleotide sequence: TGTGCCAGCAGCTTAGCGGGGCGGGGGGGCCATGAGCAGTTCTTC. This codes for CASSLAGRGGHEQFF.